The entry below describes one TCR beta chain. Its specific antigen is unknown. There are no base qualities to consult, and no much larger clone falls within one base. Trimming removed 3 bases from V and 5 bases from J; the gene matches leave 6 bases unexplained. There are 14 amino acids in the CDR3, from cysteine to phenylalanine inclusive. Left in the record is the CDR3 DNA by itself, 42 bases read in frame from the first base. The germline V gene (reference sequence) sets CDR1 to GTSNPN and CDR2 to SVGIG. To prepare the library, the immunoSEQ multiplex PCR assay was applied. DNA from the cultured, isolated CD4+ T cells was subjected to TCR beta CDR3 sequencing. The original pipeline was this. Non-productive TCR sequences were removed and reads were trimmed to the CDR3 region, keeping CDR3s of at least 7 amino acids. Antigen-specific clonotypes were identified using the MANAFEST web app by comparison of expansion in peptide wells against reference cultures. For clones to be considered positive, expansion at FDR<0.05 versus reference and all other wells, an odds ratio above 5, and a frequency above 0.1% in two replicate wells were required. Cross-reactive clonotypes were defined as significantly expanded in SARS-CoV-2 spike wells and in at least one common cold coronavirus spike condition. Levenshtein distance calculated with the stringdist R package was used to assess CDR3 similarity, and unrooted trees were constructed with ape in R 3.6.1. TCRdb provides this immuneACCESS table in a form limited to in-frame rearrangements. Some clones are lacking; in checked studies, under half of them reflect an unresolved V gene, and why the rest are absent is not known. The DNA gave D and trimming, while V, J and clone size come from that table. The sample profile shows 20,000 to 25,000 clones; roughly four fifths of them were found once. The ten largest clonotypes hold approximately 19% of the sample.

The ViraFEST assay stimulated PBMC with viral peptide pools and then used TCR sequencing to identify antigen-specific CD4+ T cell clonotypes by expansion. After approximately 11 days of culture, CD4+ T cells were isolated with the EasySep CD4+ T cell isolation kit. None of the healthy vaccine recipients had a prior SARS-CoV-2 infection, which was confirmed by nucleocapsid antibody tests that came back negative both before and after vaccination. About 2 million PBMC per well were cultured in IMDM with roughly 5% human AB serum, 8.5 to 10 IU/ml IL-2 and gentamicin, plus 10 ug/ml peptides. Half of the culture medium was replaced with fresh IL-2-containing medium on days 3 and 7. Each peptide stimulation condition was cultured in triplicate wells unless otherwise noted. PBMC were separated from whole blood using Ficoll-Paque Plus gradient centrifugation and were then either cryopreserved at -140C or used fresh. The overlapping peptide pools covered the spike proteins of SARS-CoV-2 as well as those of the common cold coronaviruses HCoV-NL63, HCoV-OC43 and HCoV-229E. The QIAamp micro DNA kit was used to extract genomic DNA from the cultured CD4+ T cells.

The data were taken from a study of vaccination effects on CD4 cells after COVID-19 (dated 2022 in TCRdb). For context, the study as a whole: Two doses of either the BNT162b2 or the mRNA-1273 mRNA SARS-CoV-2 vaccine were administered to participants. Cultures from other donors in the study were sequenced with the Oncomine TCR Beta short-read assay on an Illumina iSeq 100. The full study included roughly 11 COVID-19 convalescent patients and several SARS-CoV-2-naive healthy vaccine recipients. SARS-CoV-2 spike-specific CD4+ TCR repertoires from before and after mRNA vaccination were compared in COVID-19 convalescent patients and in infection-naive vaccine recipients.

Findings and caveats that apply to the study as a whole: The study was limited by a small number of convalescent patients, and early post-infection timepoints were lacking. Both infection-induced and vaccine-induced clones contracted markedly at late post-vaccination timepoints, which is consistent with waning T cell responses. Among healthy vaccine recipients, nearly all vaccine-induced clones were SARS-CoV-2 mono-reactive, and only 1 of 255 was cross-reactive with common cold coronaviruses.

The TCR sequence derives from a human donor who received a COVID-19 vaccine. The V gene is TRBV30 and the J gene is TRBJ1-1; 10 of the junction bases match TRBD1. Sequencing was performed on CD4+ T cells from PBMCs cultured with HCoV-NL63 spike peptides, taken before COVID-19 vaccination. The sample's cell subset or site, from its label and the paper: HCoV-NL63 spike overlapping peptide pool stimulation. The nucleotide sequence reads TGTGCCTGGAGAGGGACAGGGGAGAAAACTGAAGCTTTCTTT. Translated, this is CAWRGTGEKTEAFF.